This is a list of T cell receptor beta chains from one sample in a study of T cell responses to AZD1222 COVID-19 vaccine. Method: immunoSEQ multiplex PCR; TCRdb's copy keeps in-frame clones and lacks some. The sample lists about 140,000 clones, under 95% occurring once. Here the sequenced sample was peripheral blood, taken 28 days after the second dose of the MenACWY control vaccine. All receptors come from an adult who received the MenACWY meningococcal vaccine as a control. The CDR3 runs from the conserved cysteine through the conserved F or W. The D gene is left open where the match is weak. A clone size is listed for some rows: how often the clone was seen (once, few, many), or a class if it is expanded.

DNA | CDR3 | size | J | D | V
TGTGCCAGCAGCGCACAGGGATCCTCTGGAAACACCATATATTTT | CASSAQGSSGNTIYF | once | TRBJ1-3 | - | TRBV3-1/TRBV3-2
TGTGCCAGCACTCAAGGGAGGGGGCAGTACTTC | CASTQGRGQYF | - | TRBJ2-7 | TRBD2 | TRBV2
TGTGCCAGCAGCCAAGACAGGACCCGAGGTAACACTGAAGCTTTCTTT | CASSQDRTRGNTEAFF | - | TRBJ1-1 | - | TRBV14
TGTGCCAGCAGCTTGGTTGGACAGGGTTCCTACAATGAGCAGTTCTTC | CASSLVGQGSYNEQFF | once | TRBJ2-1 | TRBD1 | TRBV5-5
TGTGCCAGCAGCTTATTCGTCACAGATACGCAGTATTTT | CASSLFVTDTQYF | - | TRBJ2-3 | - | TRBV11-1
TGCAGTGCTAGAGATCGTTCCGAGCAGTACTTC | CSARDRSEQYF | - | TRBJ2-7 | - | TRBV20-1
TGTGCCAGCTCACCACCCGACAGGGCAGGGGAAAAACTGTTTTTT | CASSPPDRAGEKLFF | - | TRBJ1-4 | TRBD1 | TRBV18
TGTGCCAGCAGACCTAGCGGGGCTCCAGGAGAGCAGTACTTC | CASRPSGAPGEQYF | - | TRBJ2-7 | TRBD2 | TRBV7-9
TGTGCCAGCAGCTTAGCCTCCTTTCCCGGGGAGCTGTTTTTT | CASSLASFPGELFF | - | TRBJ2-2 | - | TRBV11-3
TGTGCCAGCAGTTTACGGGGGCGGCAGGGTTTGGCCACCGGGGAGCTGTTTTTT | CASSLRGRQGLATGELFF | - | TRBJ2-2 | - | TRBV27
TGTGCCAGCAGCTATAGCGGGAGAACCTACAATGAGCAGTTCTTC | CASSYSGRTYNEQFF | - | TRBJ2-1 | TRBD2 | TRBV28
TGTGCCAGCAGCCCACCGGGACAGGGAATCGGCTATTACGGCTACACCTTC | CASSPPGQGIGYYGYTF | - | TRBJ1-2 | TRBD1 | TRBV28
TGCGCCAGCAGCCAAGAGGGACAGGTATATGGTCAGCCCCAGCATTTT | CASSQEGQVYGQPQHF | - | TRBJ1-5 | TRBD1 | TRBV4-1
TGTGCCAGCAGCAGATCCTACGAGCAGTACTTC | CASSRSYEQYF | - | TRBJ2-7 | - | TRBV7-2
TGCGCCAGCAGCTTGGTAGCCGGGGGCTTTAAGACCCAGTACTTC | CASSLVAGGFKTQYF | - | TRBJ2-5 | - | TRBV5-1
TGTGCCAGCAGCCAAGGCAGGGTTTCACCCCTCCACTTT | CASSQGRVSPLHF | - | TRBJ1-6 | - | TRBV3-1/TRBV3-2
TGTGCCAGTAGTTCCAGGGGGTTCGCTAATGAAAAACTGTTTTTT | CASSSRGFANEKLFF | - | TRBJ1-4 | TRBD1 | TRBV19
TGTGCCAGCAAACTACAGAACACCGGGGAGCTGTTTTTT | CASKLQNTGELFF | - | TRBJ2-2 | - | TRBV12-3/TRBV12-4
TGCAGCGTTGTAGAGCTAGCCGGCGAGCAGTACTTC | CSVVELAGEQYF | few | TRBJ2-7 | - | TRBV29-1
TGCGCCAGCAGCCAAGATGGACTAGCCCACGGTGAGCAGTTCTTC | CASSQDGLAHGEQFF | - | TRBJ2-1 | TRBD2 | TRBV4-3
TGTGCCAGCAGCTATAAACCTAGTCTTGAGCAGTTCTTC | CASSYKPSLEQFF | few | TRBJ2-1 | - | TRBV7-2
TGTGCCAGTACATCAAACCACGCCGGGGAGCTGTTTTTT | CASTSNHAGELFF | - | TRBJ2-2 | - | TRBV19
TGTGCCAGCAGTTTTCTGGTGGGCACTGAAGCTTTCTTT | CASSFLVGTEAFF | - | TRBJ1-1 | - | TRBV12-3/TRBV12-4
TGTGCCACCCTTGTCTCCTACAATGAGCAGTTCTTC | CATLVSYNEQFF | - | TRBJ2-1 | - | TRBV24-1
TGTGCCAGCTCACCCGGGACAGATCAGCCCCAGCATTTT | CASSPGTDQPQHF | - | TRBJ1-5 | TRBD1 | TRBV18
TGTGCCAGTAGGGGGACCGGAAACAGGGACGAAAAACTGTTTTTT | CASRGTGNRDEKLFF | - | TRBJ1-4 | - | TRBV19
TGTGCCAGCAGTTACTTTGGAAGGACAGTTGAAGAAAAACTGTTTTTT | CASSYFGRTVEEKLFF | - | TRBJ1-4 | - | TRBV6-5
TGCGCCAGCAGCGGGGGCTTACTGGACAGGACCTACAATGAGCAGTTCTTC | CASSGGLLDRTYNEQFF | - | TRBJ2-1 | TRBD1 | TRBV5-1
TGTGCCACACGCGAGGGCACAGATACGCAGTATTTT | CATREGTDTQYF | - | TRBJ2-3 | - | TRBV10-3
TGCGCCAGCAGCCAAGATCGCGGGTTTGGTGGCTACACCTTC | CASSQDRGFGGYTF | - | TRBJ1-2 | - | TRBV4-3
TGTGCCATCAGTGAGGACACATATAATTCACCCCTCCACTTT | CAISEDTYNSPLHF | - | TRBJ1-6 | - | TRBV10-3
TGTGCCACCAGCAGAGGGGGCGCGGCCACCGGGGAGCTGTTTTTT | CATSRGGAATGELFF | - | TRBJ2-2 | - | TRBV15
TGTGCCAGCAGCTTGGGACGGATTAATTCACCCCTCCACTTT | CASSLGRINSPLHF | - | TRBJ1-6 | - | TRBV7-2
TGCGCCAGCAGTGACTCGGTGATTGAGACCCAGTACTTC | CASSDSVIETQYF | - | TRBJ2-5 | - | TRBV10-2
TGTGCCAGCAGTTTCAATCTTGCAACTAATGAAAAACTGTTTTTT | CASSFNLATNEKLFF | - | TRBJ1-4 | - | TRBV28
TGTGCCAGCAACCCATGGGGTTCTGAGCAGTTCTTC | CASNPWGSEQFF | - | TRBJ2-1 | - | TRBV28
TGTGCCAGCAGGAGCAGGGGTGTGGGTGGCTACACCTTC | CASRSRGVGGYTF | - | TRBJ1-2 | - | TRBV27
TGTGCCAGCAGCTTAGGAGGACAGGGGGCGGCTAATGAAAAACTGTTTTTT | CASSLGGQGAANEKLFF | once | TRBJ1-4 | TRBD1 | TRBV7-9
TGTGCCACCAGCAGAGCTAGCGGGGTTTGGAATGAGCAGTTCTTC | CATSRASGVWNEQFF | - | TRBJ2-1 | TRBD2 | TRBV15
TGTGCCAGCAGCTTAACTAGCGGGACGGGTAATGAGCAGTTCTTC | CASSLTSGTGNEQFF | few | TRBJ2-1 | TRBD2 | TRBV7-3
TGTGCCAGCAGCTTAAGTGGCGGACGCACAGATACGCAGTATTTT | CASSLSGGRTDTQYF | - | TRBJ2-3 | - | TRBV11-2
TGTGCCAGCAGCCGACTAGCGGGATCCACAGATACGCAGTATTTT | CASSRLAGSTDTQYF | - | TRBJ2-3 | TRBD2 | TRBV6-4
TGTGCCAGCAGAACGTATAATGGCTACACCTTC | CASRTYNGYTF | - | TRBJ1-2 | - | TRBV28
TGTGCCAGCAGCTTAGGGGAGGGCCTTGGCGGAAACACCATATATTTT | CASSLGEGLGGNTIYF | - | TRBJ1-3 | - | TRBV7-9
TGTGCCAGCAGCCGTCGGGGGAGCACGACGGGAATGGATACGCAGTATTTT | CASSRRGSTTGMDTQYF | - | TRBJ2-3 | - | TRBV5-8
TGTGCCAGCAGCTTAGGCGTGGGGAGGAACACTGAAGCTTTCTTT | CASSLGVGRNTEAFF | - | TRBJ1-1 | - | TRBV7-9
TGTGCCAGTAGTTTACGGACGGTTCGAGGTGAAAAACTGTTTTTT | CASSLRTVRGEKLFF | - | TRBJ1-4 | - | TRBV19
TGTGCCAGCAGCGGCCGGACTAATTCGAGCTCCTACAATGAGCAGTTCTTC | CASSGRTNSSSYNEQFF | - | TRBJ2-1 | - | TRBV9
TGTGCCAGCAGTTACCGGGAGAAGTGGGAGCAGTTCTTC | CASSYREKWEQFF | - | TRBJ2-1 | - | TRBV6-5
TGTGCCAGCAGCTTAGCGCGAGTCTCAGTCTCGGTCGCTGAAGCTTTCTTT | CASSLARVSVSVAEAFF | - | TRBJ1-1 | - | TRBV7-2
TGTGCCAGCAGTTTTAGCGGGGGGGTGGCAGATACGCAGTATTTT | CASSFSGGVADTQYF | - | TRBJ2-3 | TRBD2 | TRBV6-6
TGTGCCAGCAGCTTGTCCTTCAGTAACACCGGGGAGCTGTTTTTT | CASSLSFSNTGELFF | - | TRBJ2-2 | - | TRBV7-6